The 26 T cell receptor beta chains given below trace back to one sample, sequenced in a study of blood T cell repertoires in COVID-19 (dated by TCRdb to 2018 to 2021). The library was generated by the immunoSEQ multiplex PCR assay. TCRdb took this table from immuneACCESS and kept in-frame rearrangements with V and J called. Such tables lack part of the clones; where checked against another copy, unresolved V genes explain under half of the gap, and the rest is unexplained. The sample table shows around 500,000 clones, and approximately 91% are seen once. Under 9.5% of the sample rests with the top ten. The sample taken for sequencing was PBMCs or T cells enriched from blood (not recorded which). Receptors were obtained from a woman aged 55 to 70 who had recovered from COVID-19.

The J gene is TRBJ2-5, the V gene TRBV7-2, with 9 bases identical to TRBD1. Trimming removed 6 bases from V and 2 bases from J; junction bases left unmatched: 4. Germline CDR1 SGHTA, CDR2 FQGNSA. The CDR3 runs 14 residues. Written as DNA, the CDR3 is TGTGCCAGCAGACGACAGGGGGGGCAAGAGACCCAGTACTTC. Translating it yields CASRRQGGQETQYF.

This sequence joins TRBV9 and TRBJ2-1; D is unresolved. V was clipped by 0 bases and J by 7 bases, with 8 bases between them. CDR3 size: 13 residues. Germline V gene sequence: CDR1 SGDLS, CDR2 YYNGEE. CDR3 protein: CASSVVPSNEQFF. CDR3 sequence (DNA): TGTGCCAGCAGCGTAGTCCCATCAAATGAGCAGTTCTTC.

The rearrangement joins TRBV5-1 to TRBJ2-2, with TRBD2 matching over 7 bases. Unmatched junction bases numbered 6, after V lost 4 bases and J lost 6 bases. Germline V gene data show CDR1 as SGHRS and CDR2 as YFSETQ. This CDR3 comprises 14 residues. The CDR3: CASSLFGGSGELFF. The CDR3 nucleotides read TGCGCCAGCAGCCTTTTCGGGGGGTCCGGGGAGCTGTTTTTT.

For this clone: Other DNA sequences in this specimen translate into the identical CDR3. The chain joins TRBV2 to TRBJ2-5; maybe TRBD1 (6 bases). This CDR3 is built from 13 residues. V was trimmed by 6 bases and J by 4 bases, leaving 12 bases between them. Germline V gene data show CDR1 as SNHLY and CDR2 as FYNNEI. The CDR3 protein is CASSDLGGETQYF. As DNA, the CDR3 is TGTGCCAGCAGCGACCTAGGGGGAGAGACCCAGTACTTC.

J is TRBJ1-1 and V is TRBV18; D not resolved. Per the germline V gene, CDR1 is KGHSH and CDR2 is LQKENI. V lost 4 bases and J lost 0, with 9 bases in between. The CDR3 length is 14 residues. The chain's CDR3 is CASSLGGMNTEAFF. For the CDR3, the DNA is TGTGCCAGCTCACTCGGCGGCATGAACACTGAAGCTTTCTTT.

The J gene is TRBJ1-6, the V gene TRBV6-6, with D perhaps matching TRBD1 (6 bases). V was trimmed by 6 bases and J by 3 bases, leaving 12 bases between them. Germline lookup yields CDR1 MNHNY and CDR2 SVGAGI (reference sequence). The CDR3 is made up of 15 amino acids. The chain's CDR3 is CASSQDSRYNSPLHF. The CDR3 nucleotides are TGTGCCAGCAGCCAGGACAGCCGCTATAATTCACCCCTCCACTTT.

The gene calls are TRBV24-1 and TRBJ2-1, with 9 nucleotides matching TRBD1. The CDR3 loop spans 15 amino acids. V lost 6 bases to trimming and J lost 6 bases; unmatched junction nucleotides: 8. From germline, CDR1 is KGHDR and CDR2 SFDVKD. Here the CDR3 reads CATSREGTGINEQFF. For the CDR3, the DNA is TGTGCCACCAGTCGAGAAGGGACAGGGATCAATGAGCAGTTCTTC.

This clone was detected once. The chain couples TRBV7-4 to TRBJ1-3, with D uncertain. V gave up 3 bases and J gave up 4 bases, with 10 bases separating them. In germline, CDR1 is SGHVT, CDR2 SQSDAQ. This CDR3 comprises 14 residues. The CDR3 bases are TGTGCCAGCAGCTTTCCTGTCAGGGGAAACACCATATATTTT. This translates into CASSFPVRGNTIYF.

The rearrangement links TRBV5-1 to TRBJ2-2, with a possible D match to TRBD1 (5 bases). The CDR3 spans 15 residues. Germline-derived CDR1 and CDR2 are SGHRS and YFSETQ. Trimming shortened V by 2 bases and J by 1 base, and 9 bases separated the two germline ends. The CDR3: CASSLGAWNTGELFF. The CDR3, as DNA: TGCGCCAGCAGCTTAGGGGCGTGGAACACCGGGGAGCTGTTTTTT.

The V gene is TRBV11-2, the J gene TRBJ1-2; D call uncertain. The V end was cut by 1 base, the J end by 3 bases, with 9 bases between. The CDR3 contains 14 residues. Germline assignment: CDR1 SGHAT and CDR2 FQNNGV. Here the CDR3 reads CASSLVVAHYGYTF. The CDR3, as DNA: TGTGCCAGCAGCTTAGTGGTAGCCCACTATGGCTACACCTTC.

The chain employs TRBV5-1 and TRBJ2-7, with TRBD2 as a possible D gene (5 bases). The germline CDR1 and CDR2 sequences are SGHRS and YFSETQ. The length of the CDR3 is 13 residues. The V end was cut by 2 bases, the J end by 2 bases, with 8 bases between. The CDR3 loop reads CASSFPGTYEQYF. CDR3 nucleotide sequence: TGCGCCAGCAGCTTCCCGGGGACCTACGAGCAGTACTTC.

The J gene is TRBJ1-1, the V gene TRBV10-3; D call uncertain. Deletions cut 10 bases from V and 3 bases from J, with 18 bases between. Germline lookup yields CDR1 ENHRY and CDR2 SYGVKD. CDR3 size: 14 residues. CDR3 loop: CATTDSGIYTEAFF. The DNA for the CDR3 is TGTGCCACAACTGACTCCGGGATCTACACTGAAGCTTTCTTT.

This clone was counted a single time. The chain employs TRBV11-2 and TRBJ1-3; 9 bases map to TRBD1. Per the germline V gene, CDR1 is SGHAT and CDR2 is FQNNGV. The CDR3 has 17 amino acids. J gave up 7 bases and V 5 bases, and 15 bases lay outside the gene matches. The CDR3 loop is CASSTRPPGQGMNTIYF. Written as DNA, the CDR3 is TGTGCCAGCAGCACCCGACCTCCGGGACAGGGTATGAACACCATATATTTT.

The CDR3 sequence is CASSMRGDGGELFF. Here the CDR3 DNA reads TGTGCCAGTAGTATGCGGGGGGATGGCGGGGAGCTGTTTTTT. The chain couples TRBV19 to TRBJ2-2; 8 bases are a match to TRBD2. This CDR3 contains 14 residues. Germline V lookup: CDR1 LNHDA, CDR2 SQIVND (reference sequence). V lost 3 bases, J lost 7 bases, and 4 bases stayed unmatched.

The rearrangement joins TRBV6-5 to TRBJ2-1, with 10 bases that match TRBD1. Germline V gene sequence: CDR1 MNHEY, CDR2 SVGAGI. Trimming at V came to 4 bases and at J to 7 bases, leaving 7 bases not matched to a gene. The CDR3 sequence is 15 residues long. DNA for the CDR3: TGTGCCAGCAGTTCAAGGGGACAGGGGACGAATGAGCAGTTCTTC. It codes for CASSSRGQGTNEQFF.

The chain combines TRBV18 with TRBJ1-1; D not certain. This CDR3 is 14 amino acids long. Germline loops: CDR1 KGHSH, CDR2 LQKENI. The V end lost 2 bases, the J end lost 5 bases, and 12 bases lay between the germline ends. For the CDR3, the DNA is TGTGCCAGCTCACCAGTGGAGGGTGGGACTGAAGCTTTCTTT. Translation gives CASSPVEGGTEAFF. Full variable domain (rest looked up from reference TRBV18 and TRBJ1-1): NAGVMQNPRHLVRRRGQEARLRCSPMKGHSHVYWYRQLPEEGLKFMVYLQKENIIDESGMPKERFSAEFPKEGPSILRIQQVVRGDSAAYFCASSPVEGGTEAFFGQGTRLTVV.

V and J are TRBV3-1 (or the pseudogene TRBV3-2) and TRBJ1-5; maybe TRBD1 (5 bases). Deletions cut 6 bases from V and 0 bases from J, with 12 bases between. This CDR3 has 15 amino acids. Per germline, CDR1 LGHDT and CDR2 YNNKEL (reference sequence). CDR3 sequence (DNA): TGTGCCAGCAGTCAGTCAGGGTCTAGCAATCAGCCCCAGCATTTT. Its translation: CASSQSGSSNQPQHF.

V is TRBV10-2 and J is TRBJ1-5; 9 bases line up with TRBD1. The CDR3 extends over 17 amino acids. CDR1 WSHSY and CDR2 SAAADI come from the germline V gene. The V gene end was trimmed by 2 bases and the J gene end by 4 bases; junction bases not matched to a gene: 9. The CDR3 DNA is TGCGCCAGCAGTGAGCCGTCGACAGGGGGTAGGAATCAGCCCCAGCATTTT. This encodes CASSEPSTGGRNQPQHF.

A few counts support this clone. This chain joins TRBV11-2 and TRBJ1-6, with unresolved D. With 1 base removed from V and 5 bases from J, the gap between germline ends came to 9 bases. The CDR3 has 15 amino acids. CDR1 and CDR2 from the germline V gene are SGHAT and FQNNGV. The CDR3 loop reads CASSLGWQNNSPLHF. CDR3 DNA: TGTGCCAGCAGCTTAGGGTGGCAGAATAATTCACCCCTCCACTTT. Complete variable domain (other parts from reference TRBV11-2 and TRBJ1-6): EAGVAQSPRYKIIEKRQSVAFWCNPISGHATLYWYQQILGQGPKLLIQFQNNGVVDDSQLPKDRFSAERLKGVDSTLKIQPAKLEDSAVYLCASSLGWQNNSPLHFGNGTRLTVT.

This clone was picked up a small number of times. The J gene is TRBJ1-5, the V gene TRBV28; the D gene is possibly TRBD1 (5 bases). This CDR3 is 16 amino acids long. The ends were cut back, 6 bases at V and 6 bases at J, with 21 bases in the middle. Germline values: CDR1 MDHEN, CDR2 SYDVKM. The CDR3 DNA is TGTGCCAGCAGCCCCCGAATGTGGGGCTCGTCTCAGCCCCAGCATTTT. This gives the protein CASSPRMWGSSQPQHF.

V usage is TRBV30 and J usage is TRBJ2-7; maybe TRBD2 (5 bases). The CDR3 is 14 amino acids. Germline-derived CDR1 and CDR2 are GTSNPN and SVGIG (reference sequence). V shed 0 bases and J shed 3 bases, with 12 bases lying between them. CDR3 nucleotides: TGTGCCTGGAGTGTGACGGGATCATTCTACGAGCAGTACTTC. This gives the protein CAWSVTGSFYEQYF.

The chain uses TRBV2 and TRBJ2-7, with D tentatively TRBD1 (6 bases). The germline V gene has CDR1 SNHLY and CDR2 FYNNEI. The V gene lost 4 bases and the J gene lost 2 bases, with 6 bases spanning the gap. The CDR3 consists of 12 residues. The CDR3 region has the DNA TGTGCCAGCAGTGGGGACACCTACGAGCAGTACTTC. Encoded protein: CASSGDTYEQYF.

This chain connects TRBV6-5 to TRBJ2-2; D is possibly TRBD2 (6 bases). Looked up from germline, CDR1 is MNHEY and CDR2 is SVGAGI. The CDR3 totals 15 residues. V shed 8 bases and J shed 3 bases, with 16 bases lying between them. Here the CDR3 DNA reads TGTGCCAGCGGGGTGGGGCGGGGCTACACCGGGGAGCTGTTTTTT. This translates into CASGVGRGYTGELFF.

The chain is built from TRBV15 and TRBJ2-7; possible D gene TRBD2, 6 bases. This CDR3 has 14 amino acids. Germline loops: CDR1 LNHNV, CDR2 YYDKDF (reference sequence). Trimming took 3 bases from V and 5 from J, leaving 14 bases between them. This CDR3 is CATSRAPGEHEQYF. DNA for the CDR3: TGTGCCACCAGCAGGGCTCCGGGGGAGCACGAGCAGTACTTC.

The chain recombines TRBV14 with TRBJ2-7; D is perhaps TRBD1 (6 bases). V was trimmed by 1 base and J by 5 bases, leaving 15 bases between them. The CDR3 is 15 residues long. CDR1 is SGHDN and CDR2 is FVKESK in the germline V gene. In DNA form, the CDR3 reads TGTGCCAGCAGCCAAGCGGGGTCCAGGGGACACGAGCAGTACGTC. Its translation: CASSQAGSRGHEQYV.

The rearrangement joins TRBV7-9 to TRBJ2-7; 8 nucleotides align to TRBD1. CDR1 is SEHNR, CDR2 FQNEAQ, per germline (reference sequence). This CDR3 spans 15 amino acids. The V segment lost 0 bases and the J segment 7 bases; nucleotides outside the gene matches: 8. CDR3 protein: CASSLAATDREEQYF. The CDR3 DNA is TGTGCCAGCAGCTTAGCGGCCACGGACAGGGAAGAGCAGTACTTC.